The present entry profiles one T cell receptor beta chain with its context. Its target is unknown. Measured with immunoSEQ multiplex PCR; TCRdb has only the in-frame clones, and not every one. The data contain some 31,000 clones, 65% to 85% of them singletons. Time point specified: week 23, last vaccination. Vaccination comprised doses that each held 300 ug of mutant IDH1 20-mer peptide, plus topical imiquimod. The ends were cut back, 1 base at V and 0 bases at J, with 9 bases in the middle. Germline V gene sequence: CDR1 MGHRA, CDR2 YSYEKL. This CDR3 comprises 15 residues. This record comes from a study of a mutant IDH1 vaccine in newly diagnosed glioma. Overall study context: In some groups vaccination began 4-6 weeks post-radiotherapy; others received it with temozolomide.

This clonotype was sampled from a woman between 18 and 29 years old with glioma. The genes are TRBV4-1 and TRBJ1-2, with D uncertain. The sequences come from PBMCs, collected from a glioma patient whose treatment included an IDH1 peptide vaccine. For the CDR3, the DNA is TGCGCCAGCAGCCAAGGGGCTCTTGCTAACTATGGCTACACCTTC. Protein product: CASSQGALANYGYTF.